These T cell receptor beta chains were read from a single sample in a study of T cell responses to AZD1222 COVID-19 vaccine. TCRdb's copy holds only in-frame clones and misses some; the assay was immunoSEQ multiplex PCR. The sample contains about 160,000 clones, 75% to 95% of which appear only once. The source material was peripheral blood, sampled on day 0 of AZD1222 vaccination. These receptors all come from an adult in good health. The CDR3 runs from the conserved cysteine through the conserved F or W.

v_gene: TRBV18; j_gene: TRBJ2-2; CDR3aa: CASSPTTSGNTGELFF
v_gene: TRBV15; j_gene: TRBJ2-7; CDR3aa: CATSRTFGEGKSSYEQYF
v_gene: TRBV5-4; j_gene: TRBJ1-3; CDR3aa: CASSLPGAGNTIYF
v_gene: TRBV28; j_gene: TRBJ2-1; CDR3aa: CASSLLRDEQFF
v_gene: TRBV19; j_gene: TRBJ2-2; CDR3aa: CASNPGTGGSGELFF
v_gene: TRBV11-3; j_gene: TRBJ2-7; CDR3aa: CASSLGLAGGYEQYF
v_gene: TRBV2; j_gene: TRBJ2-1; CDR3aa: CASSFGFPEWEQFF
v_gene: TRBV5-6; j_gene: TRBJ2-2; CDR3aa: CASSLASSGRPGELFF
v_gene: TRBV7-8; j_gene: TRBJ2-1; CDR3aa: CASSLEGSELPIKNEQFF
v_gene: TRBV7-6; j_gene: TRBJ2-1; CDR3aa: CASSFRLAGGYRDEQFF
v_gene: TRBV19; j_gene: TRBJ1-1; CDR3aa: CASSLAPTASEAFF
v_gene: TRBV5-1; j_gene: TRBJ2-1; CDR3aa: CASSLVGGPNEQFF
v_gene: TRBV5-1; j_gene: TRBJ2-3; CDR3aa: CASTEGTASTDTQYF
v_gene: TRBV19; j_gene: TRBJ1-2; CDR3aa: CASSSRTRGYGYTF
v_gene: TRBV9; j_gene: TRBJ2-7; CDR3aa: CASSVGEERYEQYF
v_gene: TRBV5-1; j_gene: TRBJ2-7; CDR3aa: CASSLEGAGDEQYF
v_gene: TRBV5-1; j_gene: TRBJ2-1; CDR3aa: CASSLGAGLLDEQFF
v_gene: TRBV7-8; j_gene: TRBJ1-5; CDR3aa: CASNQGDGANQPQHF
v_gene: TRBV14; j_gene: TRBJ1-1; CDR3aa: CASSGGGWVTAFF
v_gene: TRBV28; j_gene: TRBJ1-4; CDR3aa: CASSLRLREKLFF
v_gene: TRBV7-2; j_gene: TRBJ1-5; CDR3aa: CASSPSGTPNQPQHF
v_gene: TRBV6-4; j_gene: TRBJ1-6; CDR3aa: CASSPQGVSPLHF
v_gene: TRBV5-1; j_gene: TRBJ2-5; CDR3aa: CASSRDFQETQYF
v_gene: TRBV3-1/TRBV3-2; j_gene: TRBJ2-7; CDR3aa: CASSQGLAGAYEQYF
v_gene: TRBV7-9; j_gene: TRBJ2-7; CDR3aa: CASSYPPGTEYYEQYF
v_gene: TRBV29-1; j_gene: TRBJ2-5; CDR3aa: CSVGQETQYF
v_gene: TRBV6-5; j_gene: TRBJ1-2; CDR3aa: CASSHSSDRTRSGYTF
v_gene: TRBV9; j_gene: TRBJ2-2; CDR3aa: CASSAHWERGTGELFF
v_gene: TRBV5-8; j_gene: TRBJ2-1; CDR3aa: CASSLFALSSYNEQFF
v_gene: TRBV24-1; j_gene: TRBJ2-1; CDR3aa: CATSDFGAAVNEQFF
v_gene: TRBV7-9; j_gene: TRBJ2-1; CDR3aa: CASRGREGRLNEQFF
v_gene: TRBV4-2; j_gene: TRBJ1-6; CDR3aa: CASSQDPQGSSYNSPLHF
v_gene: TRBV11-3; j_gene: TRBJ2-1; CDR3aa: CASSFRLDYNEQFF
v_gene: TRBV3-1/TRBV3-2; j_gene: TRBJ1-2; CDR3aa: CASSPIRLGDYTF
v_gene: TRBV7-2; j_gene: TRBJ2-1; CDR3aa: CASSFLAGEVEQFF
v_gene: TRBV7-3; j_gene: TRBJ1-1; CDR3aa: CASSLTNRGEAFF
v_gene: TRBV27; j_gene: TRBJ2-1; CDR3aa: CASSLSYMGVAANEQFF
v_gene: TRBV4-1; j_gene: TRBJ2-2; CDR3aa: CASSQIQGNTGELFF
v_gene: TRBV27; j_gene: TRBJ2-5; CDR3aa: CASNPPGGRETQYF
v_gene: TRBV6-4; j_gene: TRBJ1-5; CDR3aa: CASSEDGNQPQHF
v_gene: TRBV9; j_gene: TRBJ1-4; CDR3aa: CASSLDEGVKLFF
v_gene: TRBV4-2; j_gene: TRBJ2-7; CDR3aa: CASSQDLGTGSYEQYF
v_gene: TRBV7-2; j_gene: TRBJ2-7; CDR3aa: CASSLGTWGYEQYF
v_gene: TRBV6-2/TRBV6-3; j_gene: TRBJ2-2; CDR3aa: CASSPWASSGALHTGELFF
v_gene: TRBV5-6; j_gene: TRBJ1-2; CDR3aa: CASSLAFGSYGYTF
v_gene: TRBV5-5; j_gene: TRBJ2-7; CDR3aa: CASSLGQADLYEQYF
v_gene: TRBV19; j_gene: TRBJ2-1; CDR3aa: CASSSQREYNEQFF
v_gene: TRBV7-8; j_gene: TRBJ2-2; CDR3aa: CASSSRLAGVNTGELFF
v_gene: TRBV5-8; j_gene: TRBJ2-3; CDR3aa: CASSLIRGPSGITDTQYF
v_gene: TRBV28; j_gene: TRBJ2-7; CDR3aa: CASSLGGWERAYEQYF
v_gene: TRBV2; j_gene: TRBJ2-7; CDR3aa: CASSSHRGRFEQYF
v_gene: TRBV15; j_gene: TRBJ1-5; CDR3aa: CATSRDSPDAQPQHF
v_gene: TRBV4-1; j_gene: TRBJ2-3; CDR3aa: CASSLREIPDTQYF
v_gene: TRBV10-1; j_gene: TRBJ2-7; CDR3aa: CASSESGGAPGEQYF
v_gene: TRBV6-1; j_gene: TRBJ2-4; CDR3aa: CASSETVTNIQYF